The T cell receptor (beta chain) described here comes from a study of cytomegalovirus exposure and HLA in healthy donors. The study, taken as a whole, reports: It was confirmed in vitro that three of the CMV-associated chains were specific for CMV antigens.

As regards this clone: Its antigen remains unknown.

A multiplex PCR was run with 60 Vbeta primers and 13 Jbeta primers. Assay used: immunoSEQ multiplex PCR; TCRdb lists only in-frame clones, some missing. There are about 220,000 clones in the sample; 82% occur only once, and approximately 6.5% lies in the top ten. This CDR3 spans 14 amino acids. Trimming removed 8 bases at V and 4 bases at J, with 17 bases between. Per the germline V gene, CDR1 is LNHDA and CDR2 is SQIVND (reference sequence). The sequenced sample consisted of PBMCs. The clonotype was recovered from a man in his forties in good health and CMV-seropositive. V is TRBV19 and J is TRBJ2-5, with a weak D call TRBD2 (6 bases). The CDR3, as DNA: TGTGCCAGTTCTAGGGTGGAGGGACTAGAGACCCAGTACTTC. Encoded protein: CASSRVEGLETQYF.